Listed below are T cell receptor beta chains from one sample, sequenced in a study of T cell responses to AZD1222 COVID-19 vaccine. Repertoires were generated with immunoSEQ multiplex PCR, while TCRdb's copy carries only in-frame clones and drops some. This sample has some 140,000 clones, with 93% found just once. The sequencing used peripheral blood, collected on day 0 of AZD1222 vaccination. The source is an adult in good health. Both conserved end residues are trimmed from each CDR3.

TRBV27	TRBJ2-7	ASGGQDLGYEQY
TRBV28	TRBJ2-7	ASSRYEQY
TRBV10-3	TRBJ1-2	AISDTGIESYGYT
TRBV27	TRBJ2-1	ASSQRTSGGFAYNEQF
TRBV3-1/TRBV3-2	TRBJ2-7	ASSLGQGSSYEQY
TRBV3-1/TRBV3-2	TRBJ1-2	ASSQPLGTLNYGYT
TRBV27	TRBJ2-1	ATVSQTSGVYNEQF
TRBV10-3	TRBJ1-2	AISESTGSSGNYGYT
TRBV25-1	TRBJ1-2	ASTQGGASGYT
TRBV27	TRBJ2-3	ASSPGPRGGDTQY
TRBV2	TRBJ1-1	ASIGGRNRRTEAF
TRBV15	TRBJ2-7	ATSGDRGPYEQY
TRBV14	TRBJ1-2	ASSLWKGGYGYT
TRBV3-1/TRBV3-2	TRBJ1-1	ASSQEGGFRTLRAF
TRBV7-9	TRBJ1-1	ASSLNQGPMNTEAF
TRBV2	TRBJ2-1	ASSEEGGRIEF
TRBV11-2	TRBJ2-7	ASSLENSYEQY
TRBV7-2	TRBJ2-7	ASSSGENLEQY
TRBV15	TRBJ1-5	ATSTLTGNQPQH
TRBV7-2	TRBJ2-1	ASSLAGSYNEQF
TRBV5-1	TRBJ1-1	ASSYASIGDTEAF
TRBV7-9	TRBJ2-2	ASSRTSTGELF
TRBV13	TRBJ2-7	ASSSTTSVYEQY
TRBV28	TRBJ2-7	ASSPVGGGLKFVEQY
TRBV9	TRBJ2-1	ASSLQAGGNEQF
TRBV19	TRBJ2-1	ASSPIAGSVNEQF
TRBV18	TRBJ1-1	ASSPFRDREAF
TRBV29-1	TRBJ1-2	SVEDSARGRANGYT
TRBV12-3/TRBV12-4	TRBJ1-1	ASTRQGREAF
TRBV12-3/TRBV12-4	TRBJ2-7	ASSSIYEQY
TRBV18	TRBJ1-1	ASSLDRGGNTEAF
TRBV4-1	TRBJ2-1	ASSHPQGQGVGEQF
TRBV4-1	TRBJ2-6	ASSQTGTSSGANVLT
TRBV4-1	TRBJ2-7	ASSPPPADSYEQY
TRBV25-1	TRBJ2-4	ASSAGNIQY
TRBV27	TRBJ1-2	ASSPLGVET
TRBV6-2/TRBV6-3	TRBJ1-5	ASSSGLNQPQH
TRBV7-8	TRBJ1-2	ASSQRTGPGGYT
TRBV7-9	TRBJ2-2	ASSRRQSLNTGELF
TRBV6-5	TRBJ1-3	ASSYGSGNTIY
TRBV18	TRBJ2-5	ASSPPVQETQY
TRBV19	TRBJ1-5	ASRFKNQPQH
TRBV3-1/TRBV3-2	TRBJ1-2	ASSPGTGGSYGYT
TRBV25-1	TRBJ2-2	ASSGIPGTGELF
TRBV5-4	TRBJ1-6	ARASWDSPLH
TRBV5-1	TRBJ1-3	ASSFDRPSGNTIY
TRBV7-3	TRBJ2-3	ASSPTGQGSTDTQY
TRBV9	TRBJ2-7	ASSVDGSSYEQY
TRBV7-9	TRBJ1-1	ASSLVGGDAF
TRBV27	TRBJ1-2	ASRIGEGGYT